The source of this T cell receptor (beta chain) is a study of T cells in localized non-small cell lung cancer. Study-wide findings and caveats: Highest T cell clonality was seen in uninvolved adjacent lung, surpassing that measured in tumor. Heterogeneity cannot be ruled out, as sequencing used one tumor region only.

This clone was found once. Its antigen is undetermined. CDR1 and CDR2 from the germline V gene are SGHNT and YYREEE (reference sequence). The junction had 7 bases not matched to a gene; V was cut back by 4 bases and J by 4 bases. CDR3 length: 14 amino acids. Profiling relied on immunoSEQ multiplex PCR, and the TCRdb table lists in-frame clones only, not all of them. Here the sample spans 90,000 or so clones, over 80% being singletons. This receptor was identified in a man between 35 and 75 years old with stage I squamous cell lung carcinoma. The sequencing used peripheral blood, collected before any cancer treatment. The genes are TRBV5-4 and TRBJ1-2, with 7 bases identical to TRBD1. The CDR3 nucleotides read TGTGCCAGCAGCCCGGAGACAGGGTTCTATGGCTACACCTTC. Protein product: CASSPETGFYGYTF.